Listed here is a single TCR beta chain. Its antigen is unknown. These data belong to a study of beta chain features in type 1 diabetes. Study-wide context: All samples together contributed approximately 100 million sorted cells for examination. Study observations and caveats: Among patients with Type 1 diabetes, TCRB CDR3s were moderately but significantly shorter in every one of the four CD4+ subsets.

Expressed TCRB transcripts were sequenced, since all the RNA that had been isolated was reverse transcribed. Clones were read by immunoSEQ multiplex PCR, and TCRdb kept only the in-frame ones, dropping some. The sample shows about 41,000 clones, approximately 61% of them seen only once. The sequence was collected from a man aged 30 to 39 with type 1 diabetes. Some clones in this sample may be carry-over from other donors' samples. Sequencing was performed on Tregs from blood.

CDR3 loop: CASSLTDGETQYF. In nucleotides, the CDR3 is TGTGCCAGCAGCTTAACCGACGGGGAGACCCAGTACTTC. The rearrangement links TRBV7-8 to TRBJ2-5; D call uncertain. Looked up from germline, CDR1 is SGHVS and CDR2 is FQNEAQ. The V end was cut by 2 bases, the J end by 5 bases, with 9 bases between. The CDR3 covers 13 residues.